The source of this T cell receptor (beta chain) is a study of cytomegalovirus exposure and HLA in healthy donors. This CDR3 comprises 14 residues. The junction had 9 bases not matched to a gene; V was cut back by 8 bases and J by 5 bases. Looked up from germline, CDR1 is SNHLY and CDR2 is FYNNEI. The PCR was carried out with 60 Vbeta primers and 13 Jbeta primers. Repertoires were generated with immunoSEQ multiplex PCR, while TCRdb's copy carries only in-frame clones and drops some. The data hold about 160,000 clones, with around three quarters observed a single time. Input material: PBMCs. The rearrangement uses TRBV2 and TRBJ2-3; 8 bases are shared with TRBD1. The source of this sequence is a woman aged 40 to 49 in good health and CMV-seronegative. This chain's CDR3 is CASVVDRGRDTQYF. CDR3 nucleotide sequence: TGTGCCAGCGTTGTTGACAGGGGAAGAGATACGCAGTATTTT.